This TCR beta chain was documented in a study of response to subunit inactivated influenza vaccine. TCRdb reprocessed the RT-PCR reads with MiXCR, giving one entry per CDR3 protein. The table shows approximately 170,000 distinct CDR3 sequences, with more than 10% occurring only once. This clonotype was detected only a few times. The data also belong to a second study, concerning T cells expressing NK-cell markers. That publication notes: 5'RACE template switching with UMIs produced the TCR beta cDNA. Seven HCMV-seropositive donors and one seronegative donor made up the eight sequenced donors.

The sequencing here drew on CD8+ T cells sorted from PBMCs, taken approximately 12 days after vaccination. This receptor was identified in a man between 50 and 59 years old who received an inactivated influenza vaccine.

The CDR3 bases are TGTGCCAGCAGTTTGGGGACAGGGGTAAACACTGAAGCTTTCTTT. Its protein product is CASSLGTGVNTEAFF. V gene TRBV28 combines with J gene TRBJ1-1; TRBD1 agrees at 10 bases. The V and J ends lost 3 bases and 2 bases, in that order; junction bases with no gene match: 3. The CDR3 extends over 15 amino acids. Germline V gives CDR1 MDHEN, CDR2 SYDVKM. The full variable domain, its missing parts supplied by reference TRBV28 and TRBJ1-1, is DVKVTQSSRYLVKRTGEKVFLECVQDMDHENMFWYRQDPGLGLRLIYFSYDVKMKEKGDIPEGYSVSREKKERFSLILESASTNQTSMYLCASSLGTGVNTEAFFGQGTRLTVV.